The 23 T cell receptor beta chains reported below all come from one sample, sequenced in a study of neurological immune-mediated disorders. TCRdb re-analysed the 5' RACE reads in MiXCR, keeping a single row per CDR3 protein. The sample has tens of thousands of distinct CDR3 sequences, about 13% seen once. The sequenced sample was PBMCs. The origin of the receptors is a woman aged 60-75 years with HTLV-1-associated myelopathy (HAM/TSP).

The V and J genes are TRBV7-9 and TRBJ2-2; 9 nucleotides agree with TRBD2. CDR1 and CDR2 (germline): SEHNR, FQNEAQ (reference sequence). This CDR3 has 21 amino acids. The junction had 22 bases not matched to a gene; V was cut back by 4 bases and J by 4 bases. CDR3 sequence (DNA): TGTGCCAGCAGCTCTAGAATTACCCAGACTGGCGGGAGGGAGAGCACCGGGGAGCTGTTTTTT. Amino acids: CASSSRITQTGGRESTGELFF.

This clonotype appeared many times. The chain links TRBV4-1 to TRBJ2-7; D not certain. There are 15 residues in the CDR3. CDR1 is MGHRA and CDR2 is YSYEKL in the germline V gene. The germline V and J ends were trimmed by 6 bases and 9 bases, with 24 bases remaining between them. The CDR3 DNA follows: TGCGCCAGCAGTCCACCGTCCCGCGGTACCACGGGGCAGTACTTC. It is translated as CASSPPSRGTTGQYF.

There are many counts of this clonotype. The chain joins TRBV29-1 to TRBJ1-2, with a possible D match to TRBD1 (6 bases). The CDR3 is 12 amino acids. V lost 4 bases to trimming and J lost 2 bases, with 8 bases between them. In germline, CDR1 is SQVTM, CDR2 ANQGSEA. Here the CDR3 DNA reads TGCAGCGTTGGAGACAGGAACTATGGCTACACCTTC. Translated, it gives CSVGDRNYGYTF. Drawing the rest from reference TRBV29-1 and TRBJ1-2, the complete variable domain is SAVISQKPSRDICQRGTSLTIQCQVDSQVTMMFWYRQQPGQSLTLIATANQGSEATYESGFVIDKFPISRPNLTFSTLTVSNMSPEDSSIYLCSVGDRNYGYTFGSGTRLTVV.

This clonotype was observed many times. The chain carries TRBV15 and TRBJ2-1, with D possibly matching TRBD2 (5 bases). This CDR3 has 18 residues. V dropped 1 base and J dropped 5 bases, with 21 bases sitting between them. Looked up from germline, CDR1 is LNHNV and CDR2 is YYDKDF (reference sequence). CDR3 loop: CATSRAMKLGGQNNEQFF. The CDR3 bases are TGTGCCACCAGCAGAGCGATGAAACTAGGAGGCCAAAACAATGAGCAGTTCTTC.

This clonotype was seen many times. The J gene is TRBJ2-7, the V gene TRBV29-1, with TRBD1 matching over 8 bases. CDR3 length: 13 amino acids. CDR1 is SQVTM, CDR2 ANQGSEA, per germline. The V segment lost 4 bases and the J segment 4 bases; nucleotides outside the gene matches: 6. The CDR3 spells CSVAGTGGYEQYF. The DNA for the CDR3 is TGCAGCGTTGCGGGGACAGGAGGATACGAGCAGTACTTC.

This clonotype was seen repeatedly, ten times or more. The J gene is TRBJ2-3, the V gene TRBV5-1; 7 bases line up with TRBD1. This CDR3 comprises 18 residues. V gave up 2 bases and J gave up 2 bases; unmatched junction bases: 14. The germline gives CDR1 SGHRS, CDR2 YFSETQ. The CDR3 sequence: CASSLRQGRVRATDTQYF. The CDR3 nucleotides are TGCGCCAGCAGCTTAAGACAGGGAAGGGTCAGGGCCACAGATACGCAGTATTTT.

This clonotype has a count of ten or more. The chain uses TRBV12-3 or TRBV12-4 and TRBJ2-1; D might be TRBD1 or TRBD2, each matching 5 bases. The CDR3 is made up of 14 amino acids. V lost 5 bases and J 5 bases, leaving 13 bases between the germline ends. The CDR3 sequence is CASSPSRDHNEQFF. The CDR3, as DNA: TGTGCCAGCAGTCCCTCTAGGGACCACAATGAGCAGTTCTTC.

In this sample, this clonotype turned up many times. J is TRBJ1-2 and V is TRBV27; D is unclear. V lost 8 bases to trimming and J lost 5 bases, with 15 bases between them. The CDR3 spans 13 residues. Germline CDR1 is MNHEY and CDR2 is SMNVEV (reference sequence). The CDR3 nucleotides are TGTGCCAGCTCGGGAGGGATGGGATATGGCTACACCTTC. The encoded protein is CASSGGMGYGYTF.

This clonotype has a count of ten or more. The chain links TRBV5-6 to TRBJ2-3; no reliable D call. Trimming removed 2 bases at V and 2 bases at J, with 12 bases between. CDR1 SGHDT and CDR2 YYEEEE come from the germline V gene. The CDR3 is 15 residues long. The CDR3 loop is CASSFRRSDTDTQYF. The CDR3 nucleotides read TGTGCCAGCAGCTTCAGACGGAGCGACACAGATACGCAGTATTTT.

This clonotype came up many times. In DNA, the CDR3 is TGCAGTGCTAGAGGTACAGGGGGATGGAGCAATCAGCCCCAGCATTTT. Translated, it gives CSARGTGGWSNQPQHF. The chain has TRBV20-1 and TRBJ1-5; 8 bases are shared with TRBD1. The CDR3 runs 16 residues. V shed 1 base, J shed 1 base, and the junction held 6 bases outside the gene matches. CDR1 and CDR2 (germline): DFQATT, SNEGSKA (reference sequence).

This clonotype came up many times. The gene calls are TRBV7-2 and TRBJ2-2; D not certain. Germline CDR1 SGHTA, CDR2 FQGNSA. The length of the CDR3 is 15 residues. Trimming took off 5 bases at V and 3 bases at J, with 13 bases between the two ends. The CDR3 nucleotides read TGTGCCAGCAGCCCTAGGGCAGGACACACCGGGGAGCTGTTTTTT. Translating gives CASSPRAGHTGELFF. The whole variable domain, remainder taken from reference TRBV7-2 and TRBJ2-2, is GAGVSQSPSNKVTEKGKDVELRCDPISGHTALYWYRQSLGQGLEFLIYFQGNSAPDKSGLPSDRFSAERTGGSVSTLTIQRTQQEDSAVYLCASSPRAGHTGELFFGEGSRLTVL.

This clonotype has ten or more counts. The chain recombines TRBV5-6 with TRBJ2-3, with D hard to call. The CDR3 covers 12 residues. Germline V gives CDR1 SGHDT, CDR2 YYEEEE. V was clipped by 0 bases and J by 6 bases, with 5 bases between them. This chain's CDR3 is CASSLVTDTQYF. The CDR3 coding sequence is TGTGCCAGCAGCTTGGTGACTGATACGCAGTATTTT.

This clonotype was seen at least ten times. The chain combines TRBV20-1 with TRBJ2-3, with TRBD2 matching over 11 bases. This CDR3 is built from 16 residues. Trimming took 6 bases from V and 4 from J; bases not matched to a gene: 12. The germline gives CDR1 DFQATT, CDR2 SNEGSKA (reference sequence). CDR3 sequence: CSAEISGRARSDTQYF. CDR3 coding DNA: TGCAGTGCCGAAATTAGCGGGAGGGCCCGCTCAGATACGCAGTATTTT.

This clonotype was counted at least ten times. The CDR3 loop is CSARAYRGGAGNQPQHF. CDR3 sequence (DNA): TGCAGTGCTAGAGCCTACAGGGGAGGTGCTGGCAATCAGCCCCAGCATTTT. The chain joins TRBV20-1 to TRBJ1-5; 7 nucleotides match TRBD1. CDR3 length: 17 residues. Germline loops: CDR1 DFQATT, CDR2 SNEGSKA (reference sequence). After removal of 1 base from V and 2 bases from J, the junction contained 11 bases not matched to a gene.

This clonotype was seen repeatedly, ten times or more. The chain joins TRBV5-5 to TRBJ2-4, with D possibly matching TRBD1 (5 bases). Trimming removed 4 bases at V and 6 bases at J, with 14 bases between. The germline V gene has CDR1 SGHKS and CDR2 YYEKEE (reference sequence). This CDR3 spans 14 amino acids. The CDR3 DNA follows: TGTGCCAGCAGCGACCCGACAAGGGGAAACATTCAGTACTTC. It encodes CASSDPTRGNIQYF. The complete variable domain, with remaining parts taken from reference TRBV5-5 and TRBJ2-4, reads DAGVTQSPTHLIKTRGQQVTLRCSPISGHKSVSWYQQVLGQGPQFIFQYYEKEERGRGNFPDRFSARQFPNYSSELNVNALLLGDSALYLCASSDPTRGNIQYFGAGTRLSVL.

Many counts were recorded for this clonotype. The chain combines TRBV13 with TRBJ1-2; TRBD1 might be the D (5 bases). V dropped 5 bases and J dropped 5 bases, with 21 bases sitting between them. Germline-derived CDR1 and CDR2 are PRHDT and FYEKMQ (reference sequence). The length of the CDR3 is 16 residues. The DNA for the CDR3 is TGTGCCAGCAGCCCAGGGACCCTCTCCACCTCTTATGGCTACACCTTC. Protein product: CASSPGTLSTSYGYTF. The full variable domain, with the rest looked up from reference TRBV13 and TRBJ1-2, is AAGVIQSPRHLIKEKRETATLKCYPIPRHDTVYWYQQGPGQDPQFLISFYEKMQSDKGSIPDRFSAQQFSDYHSELNMSSLELGDSALYFCASSPGTLSTSYGYTFGSGTRLTVV.

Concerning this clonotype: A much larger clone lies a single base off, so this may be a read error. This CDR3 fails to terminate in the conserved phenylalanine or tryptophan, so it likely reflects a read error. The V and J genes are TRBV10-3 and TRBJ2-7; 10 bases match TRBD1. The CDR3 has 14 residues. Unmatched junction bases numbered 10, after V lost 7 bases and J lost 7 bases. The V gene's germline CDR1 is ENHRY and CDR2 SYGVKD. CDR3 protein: CAITRGQGSEEQYL. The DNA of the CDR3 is TGTGCCATCACCCGGGGACAGGGGAGTGAAGAGCAGTACCTC.

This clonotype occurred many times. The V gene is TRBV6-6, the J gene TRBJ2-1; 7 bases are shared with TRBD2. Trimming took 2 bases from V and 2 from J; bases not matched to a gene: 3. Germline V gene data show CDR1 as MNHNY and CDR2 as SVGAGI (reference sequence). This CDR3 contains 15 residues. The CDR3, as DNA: TGTGCCAGCAGTTACCTACTAGCGCCCTACAATGAGCAGTTCTTC. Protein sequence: CASSYLLAPYNEQFF.

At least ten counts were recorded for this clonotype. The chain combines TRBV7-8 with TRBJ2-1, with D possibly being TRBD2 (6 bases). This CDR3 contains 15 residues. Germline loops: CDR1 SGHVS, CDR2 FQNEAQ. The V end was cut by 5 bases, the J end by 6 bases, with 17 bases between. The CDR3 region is CASSPGTPIGNEQFF. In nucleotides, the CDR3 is TGTGCCAGCAGCCCCGGGACTCCGATTGGCAATGAGCAGTTCTTC.

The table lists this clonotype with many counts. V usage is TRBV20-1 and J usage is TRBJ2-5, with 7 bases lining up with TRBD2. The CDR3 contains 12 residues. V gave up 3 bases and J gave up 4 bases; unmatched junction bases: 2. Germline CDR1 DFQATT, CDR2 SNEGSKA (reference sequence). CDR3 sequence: CSASREGETQYF. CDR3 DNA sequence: TGCAGTGCTAGCAGGGAGGGAGAGACCCAGTACTTC.

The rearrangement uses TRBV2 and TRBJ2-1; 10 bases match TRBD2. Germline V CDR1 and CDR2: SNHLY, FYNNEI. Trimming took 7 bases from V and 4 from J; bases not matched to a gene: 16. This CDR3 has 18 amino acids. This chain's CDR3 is CASTFGLAGALFYNEQFF. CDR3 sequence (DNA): TGTGCCAGCACTTTCGGGCTAGCGGGAGCGTTATTTTACAATGAGCAGTTCTTC. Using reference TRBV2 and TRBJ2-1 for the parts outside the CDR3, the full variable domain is EPEVTQTPSHQVTQMGQEVILRCVPISNHLYFYWYRQILGQKVEFLVSFYNNEISEKSEIFDDQFSVERPDGSNFTLKIRSTKLEDSAMYFCASTFGLAGALFYNEQFFGPGTRLTVL.

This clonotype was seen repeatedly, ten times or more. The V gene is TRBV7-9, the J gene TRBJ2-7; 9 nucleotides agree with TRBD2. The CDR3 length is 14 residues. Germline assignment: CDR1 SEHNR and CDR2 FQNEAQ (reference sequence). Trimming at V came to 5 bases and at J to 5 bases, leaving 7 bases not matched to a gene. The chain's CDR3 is CASSLTGTSNEQYF. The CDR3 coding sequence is TGTGCCAGCAGCCTGACCGGGACTAGCAACGAGCAGTACTTC.

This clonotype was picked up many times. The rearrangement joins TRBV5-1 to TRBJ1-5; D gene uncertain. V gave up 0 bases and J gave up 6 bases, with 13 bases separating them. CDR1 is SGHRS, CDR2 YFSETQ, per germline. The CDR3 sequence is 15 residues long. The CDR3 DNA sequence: TGCGCCAGCAGCTTGGGGGGATCATCGGGTCAGCCCCAGCATTTT. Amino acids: CASSLGGSSGQPQHF.